This TCR beta chain was captured by sequencing in a study of blood T cell repertoires in COVID-19. Across the study: Some COVID-19 samples were acute and others convalescent; all came from the United States, Italy and Spain.

The table came from immunoSEQ multiplex PCR; TCRdb's copy has only in-frame clones and leaves some out. This sample has around 160,000 clones, with roughly nine tenths found just once. After removal of 0 bases from V and 0 bases from J, the junction contained 6 bases not matched to a gene. This CDR3 comprises 17 residues. The germline V gene has CDR1 SGHNT and CDR2 YYREEE (reference sequence). This clone was seen once. V is TRBV5-4 and J is TRBJ2-7, with TRBD2 identical over 10 bases. The sequence derives from a man between 60 and 75 years old with active or convalescent COVID-19. Material: peripheral blood. CDR3 DNA: TGTGCCAGCAGCTTGGGGATAGCGGGGGGCACCTCCTACGAGCAGTACTTC. Amino acids: CASSLGIAGGTSYEQYF.